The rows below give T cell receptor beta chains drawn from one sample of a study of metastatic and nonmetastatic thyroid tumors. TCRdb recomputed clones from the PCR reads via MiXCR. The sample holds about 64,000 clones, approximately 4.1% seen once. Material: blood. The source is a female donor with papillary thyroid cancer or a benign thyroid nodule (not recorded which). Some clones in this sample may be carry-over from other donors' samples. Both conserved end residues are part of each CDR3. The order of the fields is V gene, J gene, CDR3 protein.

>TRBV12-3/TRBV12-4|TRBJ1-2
CASSFRKVHYGYTF
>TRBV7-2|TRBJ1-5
CASSLGPAQHF
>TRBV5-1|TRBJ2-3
CASGRAGADTQYF
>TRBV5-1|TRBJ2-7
CASSPRNSGYYYEQYF
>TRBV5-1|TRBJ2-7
CASSTTSGRLYEQYF
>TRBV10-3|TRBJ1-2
CAISEPTAAYGYTF
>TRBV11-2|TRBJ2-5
CASRRQGAETQYF
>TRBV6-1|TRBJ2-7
CASSINEGVGEQYF
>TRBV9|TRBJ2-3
CARSIMGLAARDTQYF
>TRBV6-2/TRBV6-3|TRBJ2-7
CASSYGLSGSSYEQYF
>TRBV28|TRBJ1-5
CASSPILWTVNSNQPQHF
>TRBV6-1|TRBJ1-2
CASRSTGDYGYTF
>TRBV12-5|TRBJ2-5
CASGLMTSGRETQYF
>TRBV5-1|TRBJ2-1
CASSPDRGLYNEQFF
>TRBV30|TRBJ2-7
CAWSFTSGILYEQYF
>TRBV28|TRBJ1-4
CASSRRGTNEKLFF
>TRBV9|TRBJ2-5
CASSVSASGKETQYF
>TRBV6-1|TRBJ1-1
CASSPPRAGMNTEAFF
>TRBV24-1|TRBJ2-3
CATSDTKPRATDTQYF
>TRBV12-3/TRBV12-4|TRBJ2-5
CASTALAGAFRQETQYF
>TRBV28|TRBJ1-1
CASSLFGQGPEAFF
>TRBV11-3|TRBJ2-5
CASSHGGGPQETQYF
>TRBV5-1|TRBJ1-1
CASSLGSRVSTEAFF
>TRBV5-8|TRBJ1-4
CASSRGVGALTNEKLFF
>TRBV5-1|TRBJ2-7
CASSHGRVGSYEQYF
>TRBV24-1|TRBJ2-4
CATSDHVPGAKNIQYF
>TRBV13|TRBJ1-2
CASSRWDRGQYGYTF
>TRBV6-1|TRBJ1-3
CASSLGGGTIYF
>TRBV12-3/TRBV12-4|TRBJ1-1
CASTLLGGTEAFF
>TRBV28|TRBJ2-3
CASSFSAGVGDTQYF
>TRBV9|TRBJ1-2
CASSQTLGGSYGYTF
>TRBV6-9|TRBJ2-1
CASSSGTVSNEQFF